This T cell receptor beta chain was sequenced in a study of Graves' ophthalmopathy and Graves' hyperthyroidism. Study-level results: Among expanded thyroid clonotypes above 0.001 frequency, most also occurred in blood. Discrimination between ophthalmopathy and stable hyperthyroidism by a 13-signature model showed about 85% sensitivity and almost 83% specificity.

Pregnant or lactating patients and those with other autoimmune diseases or uncontrolled infections were excluded. This clonotype was counted at least ten times. Its antigen remains unidentified. RNA transcripts were the template, and TCR beta CDR3 regions were amplified from them. Following a first-round RT-PCR that used HTBI primers, a second-round multiplex PCR was carried out. TCRdb reprocessed the multiplex PCR reads via MiXCR and lists one record per CDR3 protein. The repertoire consists of hundreds of thousands of distinct CDR3 sequences, with around 20% occurring once and the leading ten covering roughly 3%. The sequencing input was peripheral blood. The receptor was derived from a young woman with stable Graves' hyperthyroidism.

This CDR3 reads CASSLGGQLQETQYF. As DNA, the CDR3 is TGCGCCAGCAGCTTGGGGGGACAGTTGCAAGAGACCCAGTACTTC. This chain joins TRBV5-1 and TRBJ2-5; 7 bases agree with TRBD1. The CDR3 is 15 amino acids. The V segment lost 0 bases and the J segment 2 bases; nucleotides outside the gene matches: 4. Germline V lookup: CDR1 SGHRS, CDR2 YFSETQ.